This TCR beta chain was captured by sequencing in a study of T cells in Graves' hyperthyroidism and ophthalmopathy. Study-level information: Before treatment of any kind, peripheral blood was taken at initial diagnosis. General observations from the study: Progression to ophthalmopathy was predicted a median of approximately 6.4 months early.

The germline CDR1 and CDR2 sequences are LNHNV and YYDKDF (reference sequence). Germline trimming cut 3 bases from V and 7 bases from J; bases unmatched to any gene: 7. This CDR3 spans 15 amino acids. Comment on this clonotype: The antigen is unknown.

Diagnosing involved the use of clinical symptoms, serum thyroxine and TRAb, thyroid ultrasound and orbital computed tomography. About 10 ml fresh peripheral blood yielded the PBMCs. Amplification of TCR beta CDR3 regions used RNA as the template. The HTBI primer set drove a first-round RT-PCR of the TCR CDR3. TCRdb re-called the multiplex PCR reads through MiXCR, storing one row per CDR3 protein. The sample yields some 560,000 distinct CDR3 sequences, 15% to 18% seen once. The sequencing input was blood. This receptor was taken from a woman in her thirties with Graves' hyperthyroidism. The rearrangement joins TRBV15 to TRBJ1-5, with 9 bases fitting TRBD1. The CDR3 is CATSRYTGGGQPQHF. For the CDR3, the DNA is TGTGCCACCAGCAGGTATACAGGGGGCGGACAGCCCCAGCATTTT.